The 3 T cell receptor beta chains given below trace back to one sample, sequenced in a study of T-cell memory formation after mild COVID-19. MiXCR, run by TCRdb on the 5' RACE reads, gives a single entry per CDR3 protein. The repertoire holds around 390,000 distinct CDR3 sequences, with about 15% as singletons. Sample: PBMCs or a T cell subset sorted from them (not recorded which). The origin of the receptors is a man aged 18 to 30 who had mild COVID-19 (a few samples of this study predate the infection). Cell type and time point are not known.

This sequence joins TRBV7-6 and TRBJ1-6; D might be TRBD1 (5 bases). Between the trimmed V and J ends, which lost 0 bases and 7 bases, there was a span of 7 bases. CDR1 is SGHVS and CDR2 is FNYEAQ in the germline V gene. The CDR3 covers 14 residues. CDR3 loop: CASSLARDNSPLHF. For the CDR3, the DNA is TGTGCCAGCAGCTTAGCCAGGGACAATTCACCCCTCCACTTT.

This clonotype was recorded a few times. The V call is TRBV6-6, the J call TRBJ2-4, with D tentatively TRBD2 (5 bases). The length of the CDR3 is 15 residues. The ends were cut back, 2 bases at V and 1 base at J, with 9 bases in the middle. Per the germline V gene, CDR1 is MNHNY and CDR2 is SVGAGI (reference sequence). For the CDR3, the DNA is TGTGCCAGCAGTTACAACGGGAAGGCCAAAAACATTCAGTACTTC. This gives the protein CASSYNGKAKNIQYF.

The chain carries TRBV5-1 and TRBJ2-5; D might be TRBD2 (7 bases). With 6 bases removed from V and 2 bases from J, the gap between germline ends came to 17 bases. The CDR3 runs to 15 residues. Per germline, CDR1 SGHRS and CDR2 YFSETQ. CDR3 residues: CASMAGALRQETQYF. The CDR3 bases are TGCGCCAGCATGGCGGGGGCCCTGCGACAAGAGACCCAGTACTTC. The full variable domain, rest sourced from reference TRBV5-1 and TRBJ2-5, is KAGVTQTPRYLIKTRGQQVTLSCSPISGHRSVSWYQQTPGQGLQFLFEYFSETQRNKGNFPGRFSGRQFSNSRSEMNVSTLELGDSALYLCASMAGALRQETQYFGPGTRLLVL.